This T cell receptor (beta chain) was obtained from a study of blood T cell repertoires in COVID-19 (dated by TCRdb to about 2020). For the study in its entirety: Samples from collaborators originated in the United States, Italy and Spain and spanned both the acute and convalescent phases of COVID-19. Subjects who had been exposed to COVID-19, were actively infected with it, or had recovered from it provided the deeply sampled blood TCRbeta repertoires that made up the dataset. The repertoires were made available in a free public database intended to serve as a resource for research on the immune response to SARS-CoV-2. Nearly every sample came with metadata listing a de-identified subject ID, COVID-19 status, age in years and sex. The samples were drawn from two sources: the first 160 participants of the ongoing ImmuneRACE study, and some 1,300 subjects contributed by 6 global collaborators. Where HLA class I and class II types were available, the types were taken from metadata supplied by the sample provider, not from assay-based typing. The material from the prospective study consisted of cDNA or gDNA derived from T cells, B-cell-depleted T cells, or PBMCs. Findings and caveats that apply to the study as a whole: The amount of clinical and demographic metadata varied by source and participant and was provided uncurated.

Whole blood was collected in K2EDTA tubes by collaborating institutions according to the institutions' own protocols. For TCRbeta analysis, collaborator samples were shipped as frozen whole blood, as isolated PBMCs, or as DNA extracted from either sample type. V loses 6 bases of germline sequence and J loses 4 bases, and the interval between the two ends is 11 bases. The germline V gene supplies CDR1 SGHRS and CDR2 YFSETQ. There are 13 amino acids in the CDR3, from cysteine to phenylalanine inclusive. The read is trimmed to its CDR3 DNA, 39 bases read in frame from base 1. On this clone: What antigen it recognizes has not been identified. No base-level quality is on record; no much larger clone is a single base apart.

The immunoSEQ Assay, a bias-controlled multiplex PCR, was used to amplify TCRbeta CDR3 regions from genomic DNA. Under the source paper's analysis protocol: The number of nucleated cells in each sample was estimated from the amplification of reference gene primers within the assay. To quantify the absolute abundance of each unique TCRbeta CDR3 rearrangement, sequence reads were collapsed and filtered. For each sample, productive Simpson clonality was calculated by taking the square root of Simpson's diversity index across productive rearrangements. The table was pulled from immuneACCESS by TCRdb, which kept in-frame rearrangements only. Such tables lose some clones; where checked, under half of the loss comes from unresolved V genes, and the rest has no known cause. For V, J and clone size, that table is used; D and trimming come from the DNA. The sample table records around 270,000 clones; around 88% of these occur just once. The ten largest clones take up roughly 0.8% of the sample.

Material for sequencing was peripheral blood. This chain joins TRBV5-1 to TRBJ2-1; TRBD2 is perhaps the D gene, given 5 matching bases. The origin of this receptor is a young man with acute or convalescent COVID-19. CDR3 loop: CASTRTGYNEQFF. DNA sequence: TGCGCCAGCACCCGGACTGGATACAATGAGCAGTTCTTC.